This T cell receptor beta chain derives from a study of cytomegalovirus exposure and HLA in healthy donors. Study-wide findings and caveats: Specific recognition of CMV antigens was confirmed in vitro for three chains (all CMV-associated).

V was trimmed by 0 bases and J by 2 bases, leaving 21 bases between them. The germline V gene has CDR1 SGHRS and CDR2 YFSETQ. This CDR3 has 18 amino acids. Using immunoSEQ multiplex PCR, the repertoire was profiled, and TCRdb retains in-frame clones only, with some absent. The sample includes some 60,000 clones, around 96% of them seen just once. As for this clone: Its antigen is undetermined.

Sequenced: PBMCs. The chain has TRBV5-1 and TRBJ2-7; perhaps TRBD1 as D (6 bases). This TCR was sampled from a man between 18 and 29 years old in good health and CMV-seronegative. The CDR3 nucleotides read TGCGCCAGCAGCTTGGGGCCCATTGACCGGGACACTCCCTACGAGCAGTACTTC. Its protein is CASSLGPIDRDTPYEQYF.